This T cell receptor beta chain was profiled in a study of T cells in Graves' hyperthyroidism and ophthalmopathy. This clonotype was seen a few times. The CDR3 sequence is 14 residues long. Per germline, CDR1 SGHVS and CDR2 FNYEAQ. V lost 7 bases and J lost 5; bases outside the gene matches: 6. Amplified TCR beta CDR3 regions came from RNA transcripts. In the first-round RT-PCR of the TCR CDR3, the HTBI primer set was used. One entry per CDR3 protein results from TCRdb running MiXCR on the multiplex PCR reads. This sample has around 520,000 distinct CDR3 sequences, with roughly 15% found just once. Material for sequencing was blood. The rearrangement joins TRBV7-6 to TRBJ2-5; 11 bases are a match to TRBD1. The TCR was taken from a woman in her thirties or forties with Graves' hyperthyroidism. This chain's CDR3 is CASKTDRGRETQYF. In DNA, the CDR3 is TGTGCCAGCAAAACGGACAGGGGGCGGGAGACCCAGTACTTC.